This T cell receptor (beta chain) was obtained from a study of cytomegalovirus exposure and HLA in healthy donors. Method: immunoSEQ multiplex PCR; TCRdb's copy keeps in-frame clones and lacks some. The table shows about 140,000 clones, with around 90% occurring only once. The length of the CDR3 is 14 residues. CDR1 is SGDLS and CDR2 is YYNGEE in the germline V gene. V was pared by 4 bases and J by 4 bases, with 5 bases of the junction left unmatched. This sequence was found in a woman in her late teens or twenties in good health and CMV-seropositive. The chain has TRBV9 and TRBJ1-5, with 7 bases fitting TRBD1. The specimen was PBMCs. CDR3 sequence: CASSPGTVNQPQHF. CDR3 in DNA: TGTGCCAGCAGCCCAGGGACAGTGAATCAGCCCCAGCATTTT.